This TCR beta chain was observed in a study of cytomegalovirus exposure and HLA in healthy donors. 13 Jbeta primers and 60 Vbeta primers were used for the PCR. Generated by immunoSEQ multiplex PCR, the TCRdb table keeps only in-frame clones and is missing some. The data hold roughly 140,000 clones, with 78% observed a single time. Study-wide results and caveats: Donors belonging to an Asian-associated ancestry cluster reportedly showed fewer N-insertions in productive TCRs than the roughly 700-donor mean, according to what a later analysis found. A missense DCLRE1C variant was associated with V- and J-gene trimming of TCR beta chains in a later analysis, and an independent cohort replicated the association.

CDR1 ENHRY and CDR2 SYGVKD come from the germline V gene. The V end lost 0 bases, the J end lost 1 base, and 12 bases lay between the germline ends. The CDR3 consists of 16 residues. With respect to this clone: Antigen specificity is unknown.

Sequenced: PBMCs. The sequence was collected from a female donor in good health and CMV-seronegative. The chain uses TRBV10-3 and TRBJ1-2; D not certain. CDR3 in DNA: TGTGCCATCAGTGAGTCGCGGGGTGGCTTTAACTATGGCTACACCTTC. Its translation is CAISESRGGFNYGYTF.